This passage covers 12 T cell receptor beta chains from one sample sequenced in a study of cytomegalovirus exposure and HLA in healthy donors. PCR used 60 Vbeta primers and 13 Jbeta primers. The assay was immunoSEQ multiplex PCR, and TCRdb's table has in-frame clones only and misses some. The listing contains more than 140,000 clones. The material sequenced was PBMCs. Receptors were obtained from a woman aged 18-30 years in good health and CMV-seronegative.

The chain uses TRBV2 and TRBJ2-1, with 16 bases identical to TRBD2. V was pared by 6 bases and J by 4 bases, with 12 bases of the junction left unmatched. The CDR3 has 19 amino acids. From germline, CDR1 is SNHLY and CDR2 FYNNEI. The CDR3 sequence is CASRRPGTSGRAGYNEQFF. The CDR3 DNA follows: TGTGCCAGCAGAAGACCCGGGACTAGCGGGAGGGCGGGGTACAATGAGCAGTTCTTC.

This sequence joins TRBV21-1 and TRBJ2-7; the DNA was not compared with TRBD2, the D call given in the table. TRBV21-1 represents a pseudogene. The CDR3 sequence is 16 residues long. The CDR3 DNA follows: TGTGCCAGCACCCCCCCGACTAGCGGGAGTACTGACGAGCAGTACGTC. It yields the protein CASTPPTSGSTDEQYV.

The gene calls are TRBV5-1 and TRBJ1-3, with D possibly TRBD1 on 6 matching bases. The V gene's germline CDR1 is SGHRS and CDR2 YFSETQ. CDR3 length equals 14 residues. Trimming removed 3 bases from V and 2 bases from J, with 9 bases in between. Here the CDR3 DNA reads TGCGCCAGCAGCTCTTCAGGGGCTGGAAACACCATATATTTT. Protein: CASSSSGAGNTIYF.

This chain joins TRBV9 and TRBJ2-5; TRBD2 is a possible D gene (5 bases). CDR3 length: 16 residues. Trimming pared 0 bases from V and 0 bases from J, leaving 12 bases between. Germline-derived CDR1 and CDR2 are SGDLS and YYNGEE. The CDR3 DNA reads TGTGCCAGCAGCGTAGCTACCGGGAAGTACCAAGAGACCCAGTACTTC. It codes for CASSVATGKYQETQYF.

The chain carries TRBV30 and TRBJ1-4; D might be TRBD1 (6 bases). The ends were cut back, 8 bases at V and 0 bases at J, with 25 bases in the middle. The CDR3 runs 18 residues. Germline-derived CDR1 and CDR2 are GTSNPN and SVGIG (reference sequence). Here the CDR3 DNA reads TGTGCCACCACACTCGGGAGGGGGGAGAGGGCAACTAATGAAAAACTGTTTTTT. Amino acids: CATTLGRGERATNEKLFF. Full variable domain (rest looked up from reference TRBV30 and TRBJ1-4): SQTIHQWPATLVQPVGSPLSLECTVEGTSNPNLYWYRQAAGRGLQLLFYSVGIGQISSEVPQNLSASRPQDRQFILSSKKLLLSDSGFYLCATTLGRGERATNEKLFFGSGTQLSVL.

The chain is built from TRBV29-1 and TRBJ2-3; the match to TRBD2 covers 14 bases. Germline trimming cut 6 bases from V and 2 bases from J; bases unmatched to any gene: 7. CDR1 and CDR2 (germline): SQVTM, ANQGSEA. CDR3 length: 16 residues. CDR3 in amino acids: CSVWGGLAGDTDTQYF. Here the CDR3 DNA reads TGCAGCGTGTGGGGGGGACTAGCGGGAGACACAGATACGCAGTATTTT.

The rearrangement links TRBV7-2 to TRBJ2-7, with D maybe TRBD1 (5 bases). Trimming left V 0 bases short and J 6 bases short, with 9 bases between. Germline assignment: CDR1 SGHTA and CDR2 FQGNSA. This CDR3 spans 13 amino acids. The CDR3 nucleotides are TGTGCCAGCAGCTTAGCCAGGGAACGCGAGCAGTACTTC. Amino acids: CASSLAREREQYF.

This chain connects TRBV4-1 to TRBJ2-7; D perhaps matches TRBD1 (6 bases). V lost 4 bases and J 3 bases, leaving 7 bases between the germline ends. CDR1 MGHRA and CDR2 YSYEKL come from the germline V gene. The CDR3 is made up of 12 amino acids. The CDR3 DNA reads as TGCGCCAGCAGCCCACAGGGCTACGAGCAGTACTTC. Its translation is CASSPQGYEQYF.

The gene calls are TRBV19 and TRBJ2-1, with a possible D match to TRBD2 (5 bases). CDR1 and CDR2 from the germline V gene are LNHDA and SQIVND (reference sequence). CDR3 size: 12 residues. V was shortened by 3 bases and J by 7 bases, with 7 bases between the two germline ends. CDR3 DNA: TGTGCCAGTAGTATGGTAGCGAATGAGCAGTTCTTC. Translation gives CASSMVANEQFF. The full variable domain, rest sourced from reference TRBV19 and TRBJ2-1, is DGGITQSPKYLFRKEGQNVTLSCEQNLNHDAMYWYRQDPGQGLRLIYYSQIVNDFQKGDIAEGYSVSREKKESFPLTVTSAQKNPTAFYLCASSMVANEQFFGPGTRLTVL.

This chain joins TRBV18 and TRBJ1-1; D gene unclear. V lost 5 bases and J lost 11, with 21 bases in between. Germline values: CDR1 KGHSH, CDR2 LQKENI. The CDR3 covers 14 residues. The CDR3, as DNA: TGTGCCAGCTCAGACGTCGGGGAGTACGTAGGGGCTTTCTTT. Translation gives CASSDVGEYVGAFF.

This chain links TRBV4-1 with TRBJ2-1; 8 nucleotides agree with TRBD2. V shed 0 bases and J 4 bases; nucleotides not matched to a gene: 5. This CDR3 comprises 16 residues. Germline loops: CDR1 MGHRA, CDR2 YSYEKL. The CDR3 spells CASSQEASGSYNEQFF. The DNA for the CDR3 is TGCGCCAGCAGCCAAGAGGCTAGCGGGTCATACAATGAGCAGTTCTTC.

V gene TRBV25-1 combines with J gene TRBJ1-4, with D unclear. Trimming took off 2 bases at V and 7 bases at J, with 17 bases between the two ends. Germline V gene sequence: CDR1 MGHDK, CDR2 SYGVNS. The CDR3 covers 16 residues. CDR3 in DNA: TGTGCCAGCAGTGAAACCTGGAGGGTTAGTTGTGAAAAACTGTTTTTT. As protein: CASSETWRVSCEKLFF.